The sequence of this TCR beta chain was determined in a study of cytomegalovirus exposure and HLA in healthy donors. Study observations and caveats: A prior analysis recorded that most TCR beta V segments were productive about 90% or about 30% of the time. Sequences of the TCR beta chain were said to predict the HLA-A and HLA-B alleles of most subjects accurately.

About this clone itself: The antigen remains undetermined.

It was with 60 Vbeta and 13 Jbeta primers that the PCR ran. The protocol was immunoSEQ multiplex PCR, while the TCRdb copy is restricted to in-frame clones and leaves out a portion. The sample holds approximately 110,000 clones, about 84% seen once. Trimming stripped 0 bases from V and 2 bases from J, with 14 bases between. The CDR3 covers 18 residues. Germline V CDR1 and CDR2: LGHNA, YNFKEQ. The genes are TRBV4-2 and TRBJ2-6; no clear D gene. This TCR was recovered from a man aged 35-49 years in good health and CMV-seronegative. Sequencing was performed on PBMCs. CDR3 DNA sequence: TGTGCCAGCAGCCAAGAGACCATACAGACCGCTGGGGCCAACGTCCTGACTTTC. Its translation is CASSQETIQTAGANVLTF.